This T cell receptor (beta chain) was found in a study of cytomegalovirus exposure and HLA in healthy donors. Overall study findings and caveats: 87-base-pair reads could not separate some V segments, including TRBV6-2 and TRBV6-3. No immune exposure information besides CMV serostatus was available. Presence/absence comparisons presumed near-even sequencing depth among donors. It was likely that a cluster of highly shared sequence variants was a sequencing artifact.

Note on this clone: Antigen specificity is unknown.

Primers: 60 Vbeta forward and 13 Jbeta reverse. Method: immunoSEQ multiplex PCR; TCRdb's copy keeps in-frame clones and lacks some. The sample has 170,000 or so clones, more than 60% seen once; the top ten hold roughly 1.4%. Germline V gives CDR1 SGDLS, CDR2 YYNGEE. The CDR3 is made up of 13 amino acids. Trimming stripped 5 bases from V and 3 bases from J, with 11 bases between. V usage is TRBV9 and J usage is TRBJ1-1, with D perhaps matching TRBD1 (6 bases). The source is a woman under 40 in good health and CMV-seropositive. Sequencing was done on a sample of PBMCs. In nucleotides, the CDR3 is TGTGCCAGCAGTTCGACAGGTCACACTGAAGCTTTCTTT. It codes for CASSSTGHTEAFF.